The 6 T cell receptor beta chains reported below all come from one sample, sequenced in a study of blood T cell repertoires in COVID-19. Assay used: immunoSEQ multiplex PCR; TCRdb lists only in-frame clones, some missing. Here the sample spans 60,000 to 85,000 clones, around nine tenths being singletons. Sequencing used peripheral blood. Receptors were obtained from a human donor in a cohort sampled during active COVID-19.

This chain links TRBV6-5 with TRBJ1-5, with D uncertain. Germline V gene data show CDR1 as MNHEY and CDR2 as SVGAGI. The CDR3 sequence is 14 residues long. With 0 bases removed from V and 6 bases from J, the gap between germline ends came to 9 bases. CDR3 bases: TGTGCCAGCAGTTACTCGAGGCTCGGTCAGCCCCAGCATTTT. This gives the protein CASSYSRLGQPQHF.

CDR3 sequence: CASSPLGRYNEQFF. Written as DNA, the CDR3 is TGTGCCAGCTCACCATTGGGCCGATACAATGAGCAGTTCTTC. The chain has TRBV18 and TRBJ2-1; D is ambiguous. Trimming removed 2 bases from V and 4 bases from J, with 9 bases in between. CDR1 KGHSH and CDR2 LQKENI come from the germline V gene. This CDR3 is built from 14 residues.

This CDR3 reads CASSQGLGISTQYF. In DNA, the CDR3 is TGCGCCAGCAGCCAAGGTCTAGGAATAAGTACGCAGTATTTT. V gene TRBV4-1 combines with J gene TRBJ2-3; no definite D call. Trimming cost V 1 base and J 8 bases, with 13 bases left between them. Germline lookup yields CDR1 MGHRA and CDR2 YSYEKL. CDR3 length: 14 amino acids.

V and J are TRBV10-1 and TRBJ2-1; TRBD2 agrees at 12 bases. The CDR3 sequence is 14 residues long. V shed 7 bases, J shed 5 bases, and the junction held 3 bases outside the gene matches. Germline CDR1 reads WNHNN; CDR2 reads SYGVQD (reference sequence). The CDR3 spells CASKRLAGDNEQFF. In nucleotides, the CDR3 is TGCGCCAGCAAGAGACTAGCGGGAGACAATGAGCAGTTCTTC.

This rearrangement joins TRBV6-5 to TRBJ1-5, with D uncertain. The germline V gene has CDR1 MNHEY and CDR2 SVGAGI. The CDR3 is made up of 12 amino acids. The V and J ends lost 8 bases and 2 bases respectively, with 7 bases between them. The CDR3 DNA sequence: TGTGCCAGCGGCAGGCGCAATCAGCCCCAGCATTTT. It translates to CASGRRNQPQHF.

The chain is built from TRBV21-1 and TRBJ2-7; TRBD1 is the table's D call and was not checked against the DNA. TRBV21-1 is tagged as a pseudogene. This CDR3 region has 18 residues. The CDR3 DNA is TGTGCCAGCAGCAATCGGGACAGGGCCGAAAGATCCGCGATGGGGCAGTACTTC. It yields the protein CASSNRDRAERSAMGQYF.